This TCR beta chain was sequenced during a study of identical twins. Regarding the study as a whole: Analyses based on zero insertions could be partly confounded by invariant MAIT and iNKT cells. The same donors were not followed; conclusions instead depended on cross-sectional statistical analysis.

TCRdb ran MiXCR on the 5' RACE reads and lists one entry per CDR3 protein. There are more than 600,000 distinct CDR3 sequences in the sample; 18% occur only once, and over 10% lies in the top ten. For this clonotype: Antigen: not known.

The CDR3 has 17 residues. Trimming cost V 0 bases and J 7 bases; bases outside gene matches: 9. Germline CDR1 and CDR2: LGHNA and YSLEER. The sample was also linked to a second study, of T cells expressing NK-cell markers. That work contributes: Dominant NKG2C+ clonotypes made up roughly 1.0-7.0% of CD8+ T cells in a handful of donors.

This sequence was found in a woman in her late teens or twenties in good health. The chain uses TRBV4-3 and TRBJ2-2, with 9 nucleotides matching TRBD2. The sequenced sample consisted of PBMCs. The CDR3 spells CASSQDRSSGIGGELFF. In nucleotides, the CDR3 is TGCGCCAGCAGCCAAGATAGGTCTAGCGGGATTGGCGGGGAGCTGTTTTTT.